Following are 14 T cell receptor beta chains from one sample sequenced in a study of shared clonotypes between healthy human individuals. The assay was immunoSEQ multiplex PCR, and TCRdb's table has in-frame clones only and misses some. The data show about a million clones, less than 85% seen once. Specimen: memory CD4+ T cells sorted from blood. Noted subset: CD45RA-negative fraction. These receptors all stem from a man younger than 35 in good health.

The chain carries TRBV14 and TRBJ2-7, with 12 bases lining up with TRBD2. Per the germline V gene, CDR1 is SGHDN and CDR2 is FVKESK. Trimming at V came to 0 bases and at J to 2 bases, leaving 5 bases not matched to a gene. The CDR3 spans 17 residues. This CDR3 reads CASSQDPRLAGAYEQYF. CDR3 bases: TGTGCCAGCAGCCAAGATCCCCGACTAGCGGGAGCCTACGAGCAGTACTTC.

This clone was picked up one time. This rearrangement joins TRBV19 to TRBJ1-5; a possible D gene is TRBD1 (5 bases). Germline V gene data show CDR1 as LNHDA and CDR2 as SQIVND (reference sequence). This CDR3 is 15 amino acids long. Trimming removed 2 bases from V and 6 bases from J, with 14 bases in between. The DNA for the CDR3 is TGTGCCAGTAGTATACTTGGGGGGGATGGTCAGCCCCAGCATTTT. It encodes CASSILGGDGQPQHF. Looking up the rest from reference TRBV19 and TRBJ1-5 gives the full variable domain: DGGITQSPKYLFRKEGQNVTLSCEQNLNHDAMYWYRQDPGQGLRLIYYSQIVNDFQKGDIAEGYSVSREKKESFPLTVTSAQKNPTAFYLCASSILGGDGQPQHFGDGTRLSIL.

The rearrangement links TRBV5-1 to TRBJ2-6; D not resolved. The CDR3 is 16 residues long. The germline V and J ends were trimmed by 4 bases and 4 bases, with 15 bases remaining between them. Looked up from germline, CDR1 is SGHRS and CDR2 is YFSETQ. In DNA form, the CDR3 reads TGCGCCAGCAGCCCGATGGGGTCTCTAGGGGCCAACGTCCTGACTTTC. Translating gives CASSPMGSLGANVLTF.

The V and J genes are TRBV6-5 and TRBJ2-5; TRBD1 matches 7 bases. Trimming cost V 6 bases and J 5 bases; bases outside gene matches: 6. The CDR3 runs to 13 residues. CDR1 is MNHEY, CDR2 SVGAGI, per germline. CDR3 DNA: TGTGCCAGCAGGAGACAGGGATCGGAGACCCAGTACTTC. It yields the protein CASRRQGSETQYF.

This clone has a single count. This chain's CDR3 is CASRGTGRNQPQHF. The CDR3 DNA sequence: TGTGCCAGCAGGGGGACAGGGCGGAATCAGCCCCAGCATTTT. The V gene is TRBV2, the J gene TRBJ1-5; 9 bases fit TRBD1. V trimming: 6 bases; J trimming: 4 bases; junction bases outside the gene matches: 4. The CDR3 spans 14 residues. In germline, CDR1 is SNHLY, CDR2 FYNNEI. The whole variable domain, filled in from reference TRBV2 and TRBJ1-5, reads EPEVTQTPSHQVTQMGQEVILRCVPISNHLYFYWYRQILGQKVEFLVSFYNNEISEKSEIFDDQFSVERPDGSNFTLKIRSTKLEDSAMYFCASRGTGRNQPQHFGDGTRLSIL.

With respect to this clone: A far larger clone differs by one base, so this is likely a read error. This chain uses TRBV6-1 with TRBJ1-6, with 7 bases lining up with TRBD1. Germline CDR1 reads MNHNS; CDR2 reads SASEGT. This CDR3 region has 14 residues. V shed 6 bases and J 3 bases; nucleotides not matched to a gene: 2. CDR3 protein: CASRGTVYNSPLHF. Written as DNA, the CDR3 is TGTGCCAGCAGGGGGACAGTCTATAATTCACCCCTCCACTTT.

This chain joins TRBV5-1 and TRBJ1-1; possibly TRBD1 for D (5 bases). This CDR3 is built from 15 residues. The V gene's germline CDR1 is SGHRS and CDR2 YFSETQ. Trimming took off 4 bases at V and 1 base at J, with 14 bases between the two ends. CDR3 in amino acids: CASSIYSGGNTEAFF. The CDR3 bases are TGCGCCAGCAGCATTTATTCTGGGGGGAACACTGAAGCTTTCTTT.

The chain has TRBV11-2 and TRBJ2-1; 9 positions match TRBD2. The CDR3 totals 16 residues. Germline loops: CDR1 SGHAT, CDR2 FQNNGV. With 5 bases clipped from V and 8 bases from J, the junction kept 13 bases outside the gene matches. The CDR3 DNA reads as TGTGCCAGCAGCCTCATGGGCGGGGGGGCCGGTTATGAGCAGTTCTTC. This sequence encodes CASSLMGGGAGYEQFF.

Points on this clone: With a much larger clone just one base away, this may be a read error. The chain carries TRBV7-6 and TRBJ2-6; D might be TRBD1 or TRBD2, each matching 5 bases. V gave up 5 bases and J gave up 0 bases, with 8 bases separating them. CDR3 length equals 15 residues. CDR1 is SGHVS, CDR2 FNYEAQ, per germline. CDR3 sequence: CASSPGSSGANVLTF. Written as DNA, the CDR3 is TGTGCCAGCAGCCCAGGGAGCTCTGGGGCCAACGTCCTGACTTTC.

V is TRBV5-1 and J is TRBJ1-1; 8 positions agree with TRBD1. After removal of 4 bases from V and 6 bases from J, the junction contained 5 bases not matched to a gene. From germline, CDR1 is SGHRS and CDR2 YFSETQ. CDR3 length: 13 amino acids. The CDR3 loop is CASSRDRGPEAFF. The CDR3 region has the DNA TGCGCCAGCAGCCGTGACAGGGGCCCTGAAGCTTTCTTT.

This clone has a handful of counts. The rearrangement joins TRBV18 to TRBJ2-3; possibly TRBD1 for D (6 bases). CDR1 KGHSH and CDR2 LQKENI come from the germline V gene. Trimming left V 6 bases short and J 2 bases short, with 15 bases between. The CDR3 loop spans 15 amino acids. CDR3 nucleotides: TGTGCCAGCTCCCTTTTCCGACAGGACACAGATACGCAGTATTTT. Encoded protein: CASSLFRQDTDTQYF.

The gene calls are TRBV10-1 and TRBJ2-7; D gene ambiguous. The CDR3 is 13 residues long. V dropped 3 bases and J dropped 2 bases, with 8 bases sitting between them. Per germline, CDR1 WNHNN and CDR2 SYGVQD (reference sequence). The CDR3 DNA reads TGCGCCAGCAGTGACGGCGGACCCTACGAGCAGTACTTC. It translates to CASSDGGPYEQYF.

This clone was seen many times. The CDR3 DNA sequence: TGTGCCATCAGTGAGTCAGAATCTAGCACAGATACGCAGTATTTT. Translated, it gives CAISESESSTDTQYF. This chain joins TRBV10-3 and TRBJ2-3; D call uncertain. The CDR3 loop spans 15 amino acids. The germline V and J ends were trimmed by 0 bases and 0 bases, with 7 bases remaining between them. Germline V lookup: CDR1 ENHRY, CDR2 SYGVKD.

This clone was seen a handful of times. This chain uses TRBV2 with TRBJ1-5, with D uncertain. Germline assignment: CDR1 SNHLY and CDR2 FYNNEI. Trimming shortened V by 4 bases and J by 5 bases, and 9 bases separated the two germline ends. This CDR3 has 13 amino acids. CDR3 DNA sequence: TGTGCCAGCAGTGCGGCGGGTTATCAGCCCCAGCATTTT. Residues: CASSAAGYQPQHF.